This T cell receptor beta chain originates from a study of T cells after yellow fever vaccination. The wider study: SMART-Seq v4 Ultra Low Input served to prepare low-cell-number fractions.

This clonotype was seen a few times. Trimming took 5 bases from V and 2 from J, leaving 13 bases between them. The CDR3 length is 15 residues. The V gene's germline CDR1 is SGHTA and CDR2 FQGNSA. Each CDR3 protein is one row after TCRdb ran MiXCR on the 5' RACE reads. Among some 150,000 distinct CDR3 sequences listed, roughly 11% were seen once. Source: CD8+ T cells sorted from PBMCs, taken 15 days after the yellow fever booster vaccination. The clonotype originates from a man aged 18 to 35 who received the YFV17D yellow fever vaccine. The chain uses TRBV7-2 and TRBJ1-5, with a possible D match to TRBD1 (5 bases). CDR3 region: CASSTVGGGNQPQHF. DNA of the CDR3: TGTGCCAGCAGCACGGTGGGGGGAGGCAATCAGCCCCAGCATTTT.